The 23 T cell receptor beta chains listed next were all sequenced from one sample in a study of CD8+ T cells in alopecia areata. Following extraction, RNA underwent reverse transcription to cDNA, which served as the sequencing template. TCRdb's copy holds only in-frame clones and misses some; the assay was immunoSEQ multiplex PCR. The sample holds about 97,000 clones, about 40% seen once. The sample comprised CD4+ T cells sorted from blood. The receptor set was obtained from a human donor with alopecia areata.

A few counts support this clone. The chain recombines TRBV28 with TRBJ1-1, with D possibly being TRBD1 (5 bases). V was shortened by 2 bases and J by 1 base, with 14 bases between the two germline ends. CDR1 is MDHEN, CDR2 SYDVKM, per germline. The CDR3 length is 16 residues. The DNA of the CDR3 is TGTGCCAGCAGTTTAGTCGACGGCGGGGGGAACACTGAAGCTTTCTTT. Protein sequence: CASSLVDGGGNTEAFF.

This clone was recorded a few times. J is TRBJ2-2 and V is TRBV29-1, with D maybe TRBD2 (5 bases). Germline V gene lookup returns CDR1 SQVTM and CDR2 ANQGSEA. This CDR3 region has 15 residues. V dropped 6 bases and J dropped 2 bases, with 16 bases sitting between them. This CDR3 reads CSVLRSGVNTGELFF. CDR3 coding DNA: TGCAGCGTGCTACGGTCCGGGGTAAACACCGGGGAGCTGTTTTTT.

V gene TRBV7-2 combines with J gene TRBJ2-2; D is ambiguous. The V gene lost 1 base and the J gene lost 0 bases, with 3 bases spanning the gap. This CDR3 has 14 residues. Germline V gene lookup returns CDR1 SGHTA and CDR2 FQGNSA. The CDR3 loop reads CASSLDSNTGELFF. DNA of the CDR3: TGTGCCAGCAGCTTAGACTCGAACACCGGGGAGCTGTTTTTT.

The chain couples TRBV29-1 to TRBJ2-3, with D possibly matching TRBD2 (5 bases). The CDR3 runs 11 residues. V was shortened by 7 bases and J by 2 bases, with 7 bases between the two germline ends. Germline CDR1 and CDR2: SQVTM and ANQGSEA. CDR3 sequence (DNA): TGCAGCGCCGGGATCACAGATACGCAGTATTTT. As protein: CSAGITDTQYF.

This clone appeared once. CDR3 coding DNA: TGTGCCAGCAGCTCTCCCAATTGGACGACCTCGCAAGAGACCCAGTACTTC. Its translation is CASSSPNWTTSQETQYF. The V gene is TRBV13, the J gene TRBJ2-5; D is unresolved. This CDR3 comprises 17 residues. CDR1 is PRHDT, CDR2 FYEKMQ, per germline (reference sequence). Trimming left V 4 bases short and J 2 bases short, with 20 bases between.

The chain is built from TRBV4-3 and TRBJ1-4; tentatively, D is TRBD1 (5 bases). Trimming cost V 0 bases and J 7 bases, with 12 bases left between them. The CDR3 totals 15 residues. CDR1 is LGHNA, CDR2 YSLEER, per germline. The CDR3 region is CASSQDMAGREKLFF. Written as DNA, the CDR3 is TGCGCCAGCAGCCAAGATATGGCAGGGCGTGAAAAACTGTTTTTT.

V usage is TRBV15 and J usage is TRBJ2-7, with 9 bases lining up with TRBD1. The CDR3 length is 16 residues. Germline CDR1 is LNHNV and CDR2 is YYDKDF (reference sequence). V lost 0 bases, J lost 5 bases, and 8 bases stayed unmatched. DNA of the CDR3: TGTGCCACCAGCAGAGAACGGGACAGGGCTTTAAACGAGCAGTACTTC. It yields the protein CATSRERDRALNEQYF.

The genes are TRBV29-1 and TRBJ2-5; 7 bases align to TRBD1. J gave up 0 bases and V 6 bases, and 13 bases lay outside the gene matches. Germline-derived CDR1 and CDR2 are SQVTM and ANQGSEA. The CDR3 is made up of 16 amino acids. The CDR3: CSVRGRGTVDQETQYF. DNA of the CDR3: TGCAGCGTCCGCGGAAGGGGGACAGTCGACCAAGAGACCCAGTACTTC.

This chain connects TRBV29-1 to TRBJ2-3, with D maybe TRBD1 (5 bases). Trimming took off 7 bases at V and 1 base at J, with 12 bases between the two ends. The CDR3 covers 13 residues. The germline CDR1 and CDR2 sequences are SQVTM and ANQGSEA. In DNA, the CDR3 is TGCAGCGCCTGGACACCTGGCACAGATACGCAGTATTTT. Its translation is CSAWTPGTDTQYF.

This clone has more than one count but fewer than ten. The gene calls are TRBV4-2 and TRBJ2-7; D may be TRBD1 (7 bases). The CDR3 consists of 15 residues. Per the germline V gene, CDR1 is LGHNA and CDR2 is YNFKEQ. Trimming pared 0 bases from V and 4 bases from J, leaving 13 bases between. CDR3 in DNA: TGTGCCAGCAGCCAAGATCGGCCAGGGGGGTACGAGCAGTACTTC. Encoded protein: CASSQDRPGGYEQYF.

This clone was seen only a few times. V and J are TRBV18 and TRBJ2-1; D is perhaps TRBD1 (5 bases). This CDR3 has 13 residues. The germline V gene encodes CDR1 KGHSH and CDR2 LQKENI. Trimming removed 5 bases at V and 8 bases at J, with 13 bases between. Here the CDR3 DNA reads TGTGCCAGCTCAGCCGCTTGGGGCGATGAGCAGTTCTTC. It encodes CASSAAWGDEQFF.

This chain connects TRBV29-1 to TRBJ2-7; 7 bases agree with TRBD2. This CDR3 is 11 amino acids long. Germline values: CDR1 SQVTM, CDR2 ANQGSEA. The V segment lost 4 bases and the J segment 13 bases; nucleotides outside the gene matches: 10. CDR3 region: CSVGGGGRDYF. The CDR3 DNA sequence: TGCAGCGTTGGCGGCGGGGGACGAGACTACTTC.

This clone was observed a few times. The identical CDR3 is also encoded by other nucleotide sequences in the sample. This chain connects TRBV7-9 to TRBJ2-1, with 10 positions matching TRBD1. Germline assignment: CDR1 SEHNR and CDR2 FQNEAQ (reference sequence). The V gene end was trimmed by 4 bases and the J gene end by 7 bases; junction bases not matched to a gene: 4. The CDR3 totals 14 residues. The CDR3 spells CASSSGQGHNEQFF. CDR3 nucleotides: TGTGCCAGCAGCTCGGGACAGGGGCATAATGAGCAGTTCTTC.

This chain joins TRBV7-2 and TRBJ2-7, with 8 bases that match TRBD1. Losses at the gene ends were 8 bases for V and 4 bases for J; bases not matched to a gene: 7. The germline V gene has CDR1 SGHTA and CDR2 FQGNSA. The CDR3 covers 13 residues. CDR3 protein: CASSAGGSYEQYF. The CDR3 bases are TGTGCCAGCTCTGCAGGGGGCTCTTACGAGCAGTACTTC.

This clone has a handful of counts. This chain connects TRBV4-1 to TRBJ1-5; D uncertain. This CDR3 is 14 amino acids long. CDR1 is MGHRA and CDR2 is YSYEKL in the germline V gene. V shed 0 bases and J shed 5 bases, with 8 bases lying between them. CDR3 protein: CASSQEFRDQPQHF. In DNA form, the CDR3 reads TGCGCCAGCAGCCAAGAGTTTAGGGATCAGCCCCAGCATTTT.

The rearrangement joins TRBV27 to TRBJ2-5; 8 bases are a match to TRBD2. Germline V gives CDR1 MNHEY, CDR2 SMNVEV (reference sequence). This CDR3 is built from 18 residues. V gave up 4 bases and J gave up 4 bases; unmatched junction bases: 17. The CDR3 bases are TGTGCCAGCAGTTCTCGGACTAGCTGGAGACCGGGGGGAGAGACCCAGTACTTC. It codes for CASSSRTSWRPGGETQYF.

This clone was seen more than once but under ten times. The rearrangement uses TRBV7-2 and TRBJ2-3; 9 nucleotides match TRBD2. V shed 1 base and J 3 bases; nucleotides not matched to a gene: 2. Germline lookup yields CDR1 SGHTA and CDR2 FQGNSA. The CDR3 has 15 residues. CDR3 DNA sequence: TGTGCCAGCAGCTTAGGCGGGAGGGAAACAGATACGCAGTATTTT. It translates to CASSLGGRETDTQYF. The full variable domain, rest sourced from reference TRBV7-2 and TRBJ2-3, is GAGVSQSPSNKVTEKGKDVELRCDPISGHTALYWYRQSLGQGLEFLIYFQGNSAPDKSGLPSDRFSAERTGGSVSTLTIQRTQQEDSAVYLCASSLGGRETDTQYFGPGTRLTVL.

The V gene is TRBV5-1, the J gene TRBJ2-4; D perhaps matches TRBD1 (6 bases). Germline V gene sequence: CDR1 SGHRS, CDR2 YFSETQ. The CDR3 has 13 amino acids. V dropped 4 bases and J dropped 8 bases, with 13 bases sitting between them. Here the CDR3 DNA reads TGCGCCAGCAGCCTAGACAGGCGTGACATTCAGTACTTC. The encoded protein is CASSLDRRDIQYF.

This clone was found a few times. CDR3 protein: CASSLPDLQETQYF. As DNA, the CDR3 is TGCGCCAGCAGCTTGCCGGACCTGCAAGAGACCCAGTACTTC. J is TRBJ2-5 and V is TRBV5-1; D gene uncertain. CDR1 is SGHRS, CDR2 YFSETQ, per germline. The CDR3 length is 14 residues. With 1 base removed from V and 2 bases from J, the gap between germline ends came to 9 bases.

The J gene is TRBJ2-1, the V gene TRBV5-4; D uncertain. Between the trimmed V and J ends, which lost 0 bases and 10 bases, there was a span of 11 bases. The CDR3 spans 13 residues. Germline assignment: CDR1 SGHNT and CDR2 YYREEE (reference sequence). CDR3: CASSLGQTFEQFF. The DNA for the CDR3 is TGTGCCAGCAGCTTGGGGCAGACTTTCGAGCAGTTCTTC.

CDR3 bases: TGCAGCGTTGAGAAGGGGGCGGGGGAGCAGTACTTC. It codes for CSVEKGAGEQYF. This chain uses TRBV29-1 with TRBJ2-7; D perhaps matches TRBD1 (7 bases). This CDR3 is 12 amino acids long. Germline lookup yields CDR1 SQVTM and CDR2 ANQGSEA. V was clipped by 3 bases and J by 7 bases, with 13 bases between them.

V and J are TRBV20-1 and TRBJ1-2, with D perhaps TRBD1 (6 bases). Trimming removed 7 bases at V and 2 bases at J, with 8 bases between. CDR1 is DFQATT, CDR2 SNEGSKA, per germline (reference sequence). The CDR3 loop spans 11 amino acids. CDR3 in DNA: TGCAGTGGCACAGGGAACTATGGCTACACCTTC. Residues: CSGTGNYGYTF.

This clone was counted only a few times. The chain is built from TRBV28 and TRBJ1-5, with TRBD1 identical over 8 bases. This CDR3 has 14 amino acids. The germline CDR1 and CDR2 sequences are MDHEN and SYDVKM. J gave up 10 bases and V 6 bases, and 11 bases lay outside the gene matches. The CDR3 region is CASSITGGGGPQHF. The CDR3 coding sequence is TGTGCCAGCAGCATCACAGGGGGTGGAGGACCCCAGCATTTT.